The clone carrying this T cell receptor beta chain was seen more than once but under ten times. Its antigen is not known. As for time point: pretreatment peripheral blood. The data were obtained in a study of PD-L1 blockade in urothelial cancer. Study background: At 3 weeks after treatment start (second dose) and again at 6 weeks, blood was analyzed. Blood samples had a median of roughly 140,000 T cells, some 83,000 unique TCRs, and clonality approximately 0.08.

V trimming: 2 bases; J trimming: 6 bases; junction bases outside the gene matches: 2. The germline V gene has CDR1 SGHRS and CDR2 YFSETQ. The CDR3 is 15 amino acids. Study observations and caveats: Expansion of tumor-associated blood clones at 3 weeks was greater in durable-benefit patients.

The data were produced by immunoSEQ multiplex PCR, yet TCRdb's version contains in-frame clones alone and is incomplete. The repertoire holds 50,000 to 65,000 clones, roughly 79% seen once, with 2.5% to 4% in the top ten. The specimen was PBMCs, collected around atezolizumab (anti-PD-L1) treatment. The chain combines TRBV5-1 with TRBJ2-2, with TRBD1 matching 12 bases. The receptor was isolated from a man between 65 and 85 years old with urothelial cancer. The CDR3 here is CASSFGTGGPGELFF. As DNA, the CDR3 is TGCGCCAGCAGCTTCGGGACAGGGGGCCCCGGGGAGCTGTTTTTT.